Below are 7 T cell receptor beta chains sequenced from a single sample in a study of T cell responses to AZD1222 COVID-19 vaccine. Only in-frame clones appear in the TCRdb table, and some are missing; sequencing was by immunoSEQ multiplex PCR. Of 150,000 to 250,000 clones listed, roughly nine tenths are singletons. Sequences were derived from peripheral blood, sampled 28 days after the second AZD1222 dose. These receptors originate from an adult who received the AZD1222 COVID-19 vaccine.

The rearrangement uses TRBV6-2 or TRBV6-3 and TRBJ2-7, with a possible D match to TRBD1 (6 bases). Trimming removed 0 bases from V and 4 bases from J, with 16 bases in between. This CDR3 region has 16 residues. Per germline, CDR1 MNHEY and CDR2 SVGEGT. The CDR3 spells CASSYSIGGIRYEQYF. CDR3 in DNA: TGTGCCAGCAGTTACTCGATAGGGGGTATAAGGTACGAGCAGTACTTC.

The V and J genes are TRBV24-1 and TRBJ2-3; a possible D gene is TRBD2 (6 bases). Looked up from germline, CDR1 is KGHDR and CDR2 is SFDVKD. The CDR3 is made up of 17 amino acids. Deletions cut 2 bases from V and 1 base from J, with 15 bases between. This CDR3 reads CATSDSVRGTRTDTQYF. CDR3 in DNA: TGTGCCACCAGTGATTCTGTCCGGGGGACGCGCACAGATACGCAGTATTTT.

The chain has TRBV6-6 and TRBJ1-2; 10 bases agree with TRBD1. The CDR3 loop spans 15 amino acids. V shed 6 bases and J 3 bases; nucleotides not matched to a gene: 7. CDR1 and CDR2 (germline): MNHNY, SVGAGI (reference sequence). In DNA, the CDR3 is TGTGCCAGCAGAGATAGTGGGACAGGGGACTATGGCTACACCTTC. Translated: CASRDSGTGDYGYTF.

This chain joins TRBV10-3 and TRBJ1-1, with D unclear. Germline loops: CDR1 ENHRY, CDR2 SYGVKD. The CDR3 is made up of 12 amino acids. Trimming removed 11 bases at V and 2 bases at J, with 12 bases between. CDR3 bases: TGTGCCGTCGGCGGGATTAACACTGAAGCTTTCTTT. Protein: CAVGGINTEAFF.

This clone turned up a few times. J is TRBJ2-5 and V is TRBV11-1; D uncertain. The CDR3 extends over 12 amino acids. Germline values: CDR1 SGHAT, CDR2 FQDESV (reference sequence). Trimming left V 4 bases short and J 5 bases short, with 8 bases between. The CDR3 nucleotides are TGTGCCAGCAGCTATACTGGGGAGACCCAGTACTTC. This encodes CASSYTGETQYF.

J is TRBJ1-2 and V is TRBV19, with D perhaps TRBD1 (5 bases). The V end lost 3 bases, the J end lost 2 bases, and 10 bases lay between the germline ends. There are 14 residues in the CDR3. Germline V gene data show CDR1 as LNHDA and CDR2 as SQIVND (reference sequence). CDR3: CASSMRGANYGYTF. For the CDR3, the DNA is TGTGCCAGTAGTATGAGGGGTGCAAACTATGGCTACACCTTC.

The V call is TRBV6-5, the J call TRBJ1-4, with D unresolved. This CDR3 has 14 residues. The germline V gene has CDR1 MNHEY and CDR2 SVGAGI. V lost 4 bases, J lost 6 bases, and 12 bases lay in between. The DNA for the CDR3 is TGTGCCAGCAGTTCCTGGGAGGTAGATGAAAAACTGTTTTTT. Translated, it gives CASSSWEVDEKLFF.